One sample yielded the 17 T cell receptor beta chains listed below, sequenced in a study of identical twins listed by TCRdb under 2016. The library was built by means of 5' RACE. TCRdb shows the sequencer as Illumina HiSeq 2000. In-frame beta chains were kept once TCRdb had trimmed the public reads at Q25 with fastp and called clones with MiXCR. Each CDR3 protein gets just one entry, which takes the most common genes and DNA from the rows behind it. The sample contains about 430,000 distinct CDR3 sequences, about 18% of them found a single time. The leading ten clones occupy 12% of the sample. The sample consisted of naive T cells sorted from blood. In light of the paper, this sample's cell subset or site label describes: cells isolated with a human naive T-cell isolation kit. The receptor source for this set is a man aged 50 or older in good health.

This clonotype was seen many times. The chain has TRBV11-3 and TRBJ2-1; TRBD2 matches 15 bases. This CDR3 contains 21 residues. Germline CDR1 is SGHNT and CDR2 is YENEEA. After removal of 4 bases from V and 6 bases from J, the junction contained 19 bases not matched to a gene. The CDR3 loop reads CASSSTRTWTSGRGLGNEQFF. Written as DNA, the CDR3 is TGTGCCAGCAGCTCAACCCGTACTTGGACTAGCGGGAGGGGATTAGGCAATGAGCAGTTCTTC.

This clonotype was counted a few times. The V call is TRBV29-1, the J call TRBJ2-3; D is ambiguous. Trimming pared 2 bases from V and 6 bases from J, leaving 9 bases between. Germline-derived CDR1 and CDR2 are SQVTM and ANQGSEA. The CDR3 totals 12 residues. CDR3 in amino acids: CSVEFHLDTQYF. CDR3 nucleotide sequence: TGCAGCGTTGAATTTCATCTGGATACGCAGTATTTT.

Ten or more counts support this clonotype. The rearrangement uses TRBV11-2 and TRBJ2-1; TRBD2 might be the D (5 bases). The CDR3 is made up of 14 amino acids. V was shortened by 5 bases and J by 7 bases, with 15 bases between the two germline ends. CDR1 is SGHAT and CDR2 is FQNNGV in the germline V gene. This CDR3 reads CASSPTRGGNEQFF. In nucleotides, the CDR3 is TGTGCCAGCAGCCCTACGAGAGGCGGGAATGAGCAGTTCTTC.

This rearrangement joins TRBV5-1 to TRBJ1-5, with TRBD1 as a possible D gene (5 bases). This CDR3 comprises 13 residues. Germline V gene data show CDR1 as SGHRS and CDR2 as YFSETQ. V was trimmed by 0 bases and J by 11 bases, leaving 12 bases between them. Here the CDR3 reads CASSLEGREAQHF. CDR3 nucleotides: TGCGCCAGCAGCTTGGAGGGGAGAGAGGCCCAGCATTTT.

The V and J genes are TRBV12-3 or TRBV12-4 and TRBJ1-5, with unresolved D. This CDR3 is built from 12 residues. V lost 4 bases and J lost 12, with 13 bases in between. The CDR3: CASSSTGIFQHF. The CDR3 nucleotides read TGTGCCAGCAGTTCCACCGGGATATTCCAGCATTTT.

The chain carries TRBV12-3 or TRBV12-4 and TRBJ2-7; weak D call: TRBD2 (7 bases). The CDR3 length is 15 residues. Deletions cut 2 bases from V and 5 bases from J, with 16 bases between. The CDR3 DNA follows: TGTGCCAGCAGTTTAAGGGGGGGGAGTATGAACGAGCAGTACTTC. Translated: CASSLRGGSMNEQYF.

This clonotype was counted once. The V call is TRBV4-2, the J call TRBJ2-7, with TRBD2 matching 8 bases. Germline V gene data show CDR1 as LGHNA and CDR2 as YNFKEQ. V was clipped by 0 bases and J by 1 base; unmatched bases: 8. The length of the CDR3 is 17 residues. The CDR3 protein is CASSQDHGREGSYEQYF. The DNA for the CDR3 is TGTGCCAGCAGCCAAGATCACGGACGGGAGGGGTCCTACGAGCAGTACTTC.

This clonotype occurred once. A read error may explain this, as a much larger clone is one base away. CDR3 sequence: CSASLIVNTGELFF. The CDR3 DNA follows: TGCAGTGCTAGTCTAATAGTTAACACCGGGGAGCTGTTTTTT. The chain carries TRBV20-1 and TRBJ2-2; no clear D gene. Germline V lookup: CDR1 DFQATT, CDR2 SNEGSKA (reference sequence). The CDR3 runs 14 residues. V was cut by 3 bases and J by 2 bases, with 10 bases left in between.

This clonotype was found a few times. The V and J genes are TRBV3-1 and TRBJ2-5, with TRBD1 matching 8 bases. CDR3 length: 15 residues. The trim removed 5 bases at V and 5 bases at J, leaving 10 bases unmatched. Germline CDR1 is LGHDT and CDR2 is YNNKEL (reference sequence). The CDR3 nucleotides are TGTGCCAGCAGCGCGCAGGGGGCTCGCCGGGAGACCCAGTACTTC. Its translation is CASSAQGARRETQYF.

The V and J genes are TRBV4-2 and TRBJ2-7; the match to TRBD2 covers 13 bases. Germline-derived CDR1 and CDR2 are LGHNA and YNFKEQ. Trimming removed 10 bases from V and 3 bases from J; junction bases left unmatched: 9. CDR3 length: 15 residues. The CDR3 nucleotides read TGTGCCACCTCCCGACTAGCGGGGGGCTACTACGAGCAGTACTTC. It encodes CATSRLAGGYYEQYF.

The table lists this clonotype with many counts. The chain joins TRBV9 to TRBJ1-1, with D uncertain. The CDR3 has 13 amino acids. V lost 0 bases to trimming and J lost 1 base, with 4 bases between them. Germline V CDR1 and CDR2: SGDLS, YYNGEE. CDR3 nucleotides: TGTGCCAGCAGCGTAGTGCAGAACACTGAAGCTTTCTTT. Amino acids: CASSVVQNTEAFF.

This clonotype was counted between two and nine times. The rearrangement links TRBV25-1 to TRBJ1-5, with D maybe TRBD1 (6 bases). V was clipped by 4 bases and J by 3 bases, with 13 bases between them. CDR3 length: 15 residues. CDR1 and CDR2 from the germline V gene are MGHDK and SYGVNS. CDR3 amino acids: CASSGHGQLNQPQHF. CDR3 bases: TGTGCCAGCAGTGGCCACGGACAGCTCAATCAGCCCCAGCATTTT.

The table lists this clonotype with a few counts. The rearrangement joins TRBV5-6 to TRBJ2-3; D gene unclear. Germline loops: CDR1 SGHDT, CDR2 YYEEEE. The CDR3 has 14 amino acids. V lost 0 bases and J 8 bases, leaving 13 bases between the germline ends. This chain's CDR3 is CASSLAKRQLTQYF. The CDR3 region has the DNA TGTGCCAGCAGCTTGGCAAAGAGACAACTTACGCAGTATTTT.

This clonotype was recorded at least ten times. The DNA for the CDR3 is TGTGCCAGCAGCTACCCCAATGAGCAGTTCTTC. Protein sequence: CASSYPNEQFF. The chain links TRBV28 to TRBJ2-1; D gene uncertain. Germline CDR1 is MDHEN and CDR2 is SYDVKM. The ends were cut back, 6 bases at V and 6 bases at J, with 6 bases in the middle. This CDR3 contains 11 residues. The full variable domain, with the rest looked up from reference TRBV28 and TRBJ2-1, is DVKVTQSSRYLVKRTGEKVFLECVQDMDHENMFWYRQDPGLGLRLIYFSYDVKMKEKGDIPEGYSVSREKKERFSLILESASTNQTSMYLCASSYPNEQFFGPGTRLTVL.

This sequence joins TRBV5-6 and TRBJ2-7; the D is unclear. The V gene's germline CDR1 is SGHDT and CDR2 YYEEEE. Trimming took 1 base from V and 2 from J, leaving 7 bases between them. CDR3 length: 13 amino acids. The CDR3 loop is CASSLIATYEQYF. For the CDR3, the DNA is TGTGCCAGCAGCTTGATTGCAACCTACGAGCAGTACTTC.

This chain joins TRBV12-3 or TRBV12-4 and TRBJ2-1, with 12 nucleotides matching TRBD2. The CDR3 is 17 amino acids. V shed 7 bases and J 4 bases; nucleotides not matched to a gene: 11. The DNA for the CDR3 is TGTGCCAGCACCAAACTAGCGGGAGGCACAAATTACAATGAGCAGTTCTTC. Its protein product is CASTKLAGGTNYNEQFF.

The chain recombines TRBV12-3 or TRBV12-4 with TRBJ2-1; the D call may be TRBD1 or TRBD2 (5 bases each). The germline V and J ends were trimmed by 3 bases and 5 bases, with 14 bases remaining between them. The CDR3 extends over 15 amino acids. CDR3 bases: TGTGCCAGCAGTTTTCTAGGCAGGGAGCACAATGAGCAGTTCTTC. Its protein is CASSFLGREHNEQFF.